This TCR beta chain was identified in a study of T cell responses to AZD1222 COVID-19 vaccine. The CDR3 has 14 residues. V gave up 6 bases and J gave up 0 bases; unmatched junction bases: 5. CDR1 is SNHLY and CDR2 is FYNNEI in the germline V gene. Repertoires were generated with immunoSEQ multiplex PCR, while TCRdb's copy carries only in-frame clones and drops some. The sample has about 75,000 clones, roughly 88% seen once; the top ten hold about 9%. General study findings and limits: After two AZD1222 doses, spike-specific TCR breadth and depth rose versus day 0. The study reported that nearly half of spike-specific TCRs target unmutated variant regions. Researchers took repertoire samples only after the peak T cell response had come. Clonal diversity was possibly underestimated, and white British individuals and females predominated among donors.

A remark on this clone: Its antigen is not identified.

The sequence came from an adult who received the MenACWY meningococcal vaccine as a control. The chain joins TRBV2 to TRBJ2-7; 7 bases align to TRBD1. The sample was peripheral blood, taken 28 days after the second dose of the MenACWY control vaccine. CDR3 sequence (DNA): TGTGCCAGCAGAGGGACAGAGAGCTCCTACGAGCAGTACTTC. It encodes CASRGTESSYEQYF.